This TCR beta chain came from a study of blood T cells in healthy people across ages. A remark on this clonotype: Its antigen is not known. Germline and junction disagree at one end, which may indicate a read error.

Findings of the study overall: Considered underestimates were the diversity estimates obtained from one million T cells. Age advanced and TCR beta diversity per million T cells fell, roughly linearly. Long-lived donors had more naive CD4+ cells and higher diversity than aged donors.

Then a second PCR, running about 6 to 11 cycles, was carried out with a sample-barcoded 5' primer and a J-beta primer mix. Via MiXCR, TCRdb re-called the 5' RACE reads, giving one row per CDR3 protein. The sample yields more than 800,000 distinct CDR3 sequences, roughly 26% seen once. Total RNA extracted from each sample amounted to at least 5.5 micrograms. Sample: blood. The origin of this receptor is a woman older than 75 in good health.

Written as DNA, the CDR3 is TGTGCCAGCAGTGAAATAGGTTACAATGGGCAGTTCTTC. The encoded protein is CASSEIGYNGQFF. The V and J genes are TRBV2 and TRBJ2-1; D is undetermined. This CDR3 is 13 amino acids long. Germline CDR1 is SNHLY and CDR2 is FYNNEI.